The following is a T cell receptor beta chain sequence with its context. The target of this receptor is not known. No base quality information exists; no much larger clone differs at one position. This record comes from a study of T cells in localized non-small cell lung cancer (dated by TCRdb to 2018 to 2020). Regarding the study in general: T cell repertoires of 236 early-stage NSCLC patients were analyzed, with tumors being compared against uninvolved tumor-adjacent lungs. The cohort comprised approximately 240 treatment-naïve NSCLC patients with resected, localized lung tumors. A mean age of roughly 66 years was recorded for the NSCLC patients, of whom 129 were male and 107 were female.

Overall results and qualifications from the work: Because the study design was exploratory, TCR variables were selected using unadjusted p-values without false-discovery rate correction. Uninvolved tumor-adjacent lung showed the highest T cell clonality, higher than tumor, which suggests more focused antigenic responses in the uninvolved tumor-adjacent lung. Longer overall survival was associated with higher T cell density in blood, whereas shorter survival was associated with higher clonality in adjacent lung. A median of around 57 of the top 100 tumor clones were detected in paired uninvolved adjacent lung, and approximately 28 of these tumor clones were also found among the top 100 clones of the paired uninvolved adjacent lung. Multi-region tumor sequencing was not performed, so intratumor heterogeneity could not be excluded.

At diagnosis, tumor, uninvolved tumor-adjacent lung and peripheral blood were collected and then preserved as a mix of FFPE and fresh-frozen material. Blood samples were analyzed as peripheral blood mononuclear cells for TCR repertoire profiling. Inclusive of the bounding cysteine and phenylalanine, the CDR3 is 16 residues long. Only the CDR3 DNA stays, 48 bases, in frame from base 1. V is shortened by 0 bases, J by 0 bases, and the region joining them spans 9 bases. CDR1 and CDR2, per the germline V gene (reference sequence), are LNHNV and YYDKDF. TCR beta CDR3 regions were sequenced from DNA using the immunoSEQ Assay. As for the authors' bioinformatics: To compute T cell density, TCR beta template counts were normalized to usable DNA, which was estimated by amplifying housekeeping genes. Richness was estimated with the preseqR package, extrapolating to 400,000 templates for PBMC samples and 120,000 templates for tissue samples. Clonality was defined as one minus Pielou's evenness. Tissue-enriched TCRs were identified by differential abundance testing using productive amino-acid clonotypes, minimum total count 5 and alpha 0.1. The Jaccard Index and the Morisita Overlap Index were used to measure repertoire overlap between compartments. GLIPH grouped TCR beta CDR3s together with public tetramer-defined viral CDR3s, and a viral motif had to include at least three viral sequences and also show V-gene enrichment. The source is immuneACCESS, and TCRdb retained only in-frame sequences with V and J called. Part of the clones is not carried over; for the studies checked, unresolved V genes explain less than half of this, and the remainder is unexplained. V and J calls and clone size are as listed in that table; D and trimming were resolved from the DNA. This sample comprises 35,000 to 50,000 clones, 70% to 90% of them detected only once. The ten largest make up almost 6.5% of the sample.

Recombination connected TRBV15 to TRBJ2-1, with the identity of the D gene unclear. This TCR was sampled from a man aged 40-75 years with stage I lung adenocarcinoma. The input for sequencing was peripheral blood, taken before any cancer treatment. This receptor carries the CDR3 CATSRDNADSYNEQFF. Read as DNA, the sequence is TGTGCCACCAGCAGAGATAACGCTGACTCCTACAATGAGCAGTTCTTC.